A single sample is the source of the 14 T cell receptor beta chains below, sequenced in a study of blood T cell repertoires in COVID-19. Assay: immunoSEQ multiplex PCR; the TCRdb copy retains only in-frame clones and omits some. The top ten clones hold about 2.2% of a sample with over 150,000 clones, 87% of them seen once. The specimen was PBMCs or T cells enriched from blood (not recorded which). The receptors come from a woman aged 30 to 39 who had recovered from COVID-19.

The rearrangement joins TRBV2 to TRBJ2-5; 9 nucleotides agree with TRBD1. After removal of 5 bases from V and 4 bases from J, the junction contained 5 bases not matched to a gene. Germline CDR1 is SNHLY and CDR2 is FYNNEI. The CDR3 contains 14 residues. The CDR3 region is CASSRQGVRETQYF. The CDR3 DNA reads TGTGCCAGCAGTAGACAGGGGGTCCGAGAGACCCAGTACTTC. The variable domain in full, completed from reference TRBV2 and TRBJ2-5, reads EPEVTQTPSHQVTQMGQEVILRCVPISNHLYFYWYRQILGQKVEFLVSFYNNEISEKSEIFDDQFSVERPDGSNFTLKIRSTKLEDSAMYFCASSRQGVRETQYFGPGTRLLVL.

This chain uses TRBV7-9 with TRBJ1-1; TRBD1 is a possible D gene (5 bases). Germline CDR1 reads SEHNR; CDR2 reads FQNEAQ (reference sequence). The CDR3 has 14 amino acids. V dropped 7 bases and J dropped 1 base, with 13 bases sitting between them. CDR3 amino acids: CASTIPRANTEAFF. The DNA for the CDR3 is TGTGCCAGCACCATTCCCAGGGCGAACACTGAAGCTTTCTTT.

CDR3 residues: CASSRTSGGTDTQYF. CDR3 coding DNA: TGTGCCAGCAGCCGGACTAGCGGTGGCACAGATACGCAGTATTTT. The V and J genes are TRBV6-5 and TRBJ2-3, with 10 bases that match TRBD2. The CDR3 covers 15 residues. Germline V gene sequence: CDR1 MNHEY, CDR2 SVGAGI. With V trimmed by 6 bases and J by 1 base, 4 bases remained unmatched.

The rearrangement uses TRBV6-6 and TRBJ1-5, with a tentative D call TRBD1 (6 bases). The V end lost 7 bases, the J end lost 2 bases, and 12 bases lay between the germline ends. This CDR3 has 14 residues. The germline gives CDR1 MNHNY, CDR2 SVGAGI (reference sequence). CDR3 bases: TGTGCCAGCATTCAACAGGGTGGCAATCAGCCCCAGCATTTT. It encodes CASIQQGGNQPQHF.

There are a few counts of this clone. J is TRBJ1-1 and V is TRBV7-8, with a tentative D call TRBD1 (6 bases). The length of the CDR3 is 14 residues. The germline V and J ends were trimmed by 4 bases and 3 bases, with 12 bases remaining between them. Germline V lookup: CDR1 SGHVS, CDR2 FQNEAQ. The CDR3 DNA sequence: TGTGCCAGCAGCTCTACTACAGGGTACACTGAAGCTTTCTTT. It translates to CASSSTTGYTEAFF.

On this clone itself: The sample contains more than one DNA sequence encoding this CDR3. The rearrangement joins TRBV12-3 or TRBV12-4 to TRBJ1-1; D gene uncertain. This CDR3 spans 13 amino acids. Trimming removed 6 bases at V and 1 base at J, with 9 bases between. CDR3 sequence reads: CASSLRGNTEAFF. The CDR3 region has the DNA TGTGCCAGCAGCCTCAGAGGGAACACTGAAGCTTTCTTT.

This clone was found once. The chain uses TRBV2 and TRBJ1-2; no clear D. Trimming took off 4 bases at V and 7 bases at J, with 10 bases between the two ends. Germline loops: CDR1 SNHLY, CDR2 FYNNEI. The CDR3 extends over 12 amino acids. In nucleotides, the CDR3 is TGTGCCAGCAGTGTATGGGAGCGTGGCTACACCTTC. Protein: CASSVWERGYTF. The variable domain in full, completed from reference TRBV2 and TRBJ1-2, reads EPEVTQTPSHQVTQMGQEVILRCVPISNHLYFYWYRQILGQKVEFLVSFYNNEISEKSEIFDDQFSVERPDGSNFTLKIRSTKLEDSAMYFCASSVWERGYTFGSGTRLTVV.

The chain couples TRBV7-8 to TRBJ1-1; D is undetermined. The V and J ends lost 5 bases and 6 bases respectively, with 13 bases between them. CDR3 length equals 13 residues. The germline V gene encodes CDR1 SGHVS and CDR2 FQNEAQ. Here the CDR3 DNA reads TGTGCCAGCAGCCCAACAGAATTCGCTGAAGCTTTCTTT. Translated: CASSPTEFAEAFF. Complete variable domain (other parts from reference TRBV7-8 and TRBJ1-1): GAGVSQSPRYKVAKRGQDVALRCDPISGHVSLFWYQQALGQGPEFLTYFQNEAQLDKSGLPSDRFFAERPEGSVSTLKIQRTQQEDSAVYLCASSPTEFAEAFFGQGTRLTVV.

The chain has TRBV21-1 and TRBJ2-7; TRBD2 was called by the table and not checked on the DNA. TRBV21-1 is a documented pseudogene. This CDR3 has 16 amino acids. This CDR3 is CASTLMPTAGGYEQYF. The DNA of the CDR3 is TGTGCCAGCACCCTCATGCCTACAGCGGGTGGTTACGAGCAGTACTTC.

The chain combines TRBV7-9 with TRBJ2-5; tentatively, D is TRBD2 (5 bases). Trimming pared 2 bases from V and 2 bases from J, leaving 6 bases between. CDR1 SEHNR and CDR2 FQNEAQ come from the germline V gene (reference sequence). This CDR3 is 13 amino acids long. In nucleotides, the CDR3 is TGTGCCAGCAGCTTATCGGGACAAGAGACCCAGTACTTC. It specifies CASSLSGQETQYF.

CDR3 sequence: CASTLLWVQRGYTF. CDR3 sequence (DNA): TGTGCCAGCACCCTTTTATGGGTCCAGAGGGGCTACACCTTC. J is TRBJ1-2 and V is TRBV2; D unclear. Germline V gene data show CDR1 as SNHLY and CDR2 as FYNNEI. The CDR3 is made up of 14 amino acids. Trimming took off 7 bases at V and 8 bases at J, with 20 bases between the two ends.

This clone was picked up one time. This chain connects TRBV18 to TRBJ1-2; D is unclear. Trimming pared 3 bases from V and 7 bases from J, leaving 6 bases between. Germline values: CDR1 KGHSH, CDR2 LQKENI. The CDR3 is 11 residues long. This CDR3 is CASSPSGGYTF. The CDR3 DNA reads TGTGCCAGCTCACCCAGCGGTGGCTACACCTTC.

This clone was detected once. J is TRBJ2-1 and V is TRBV28, with 7 bases lining up with TRBD1. CDR3 size: 15 residues. V lost 3 bases and J lost 6; bases outside the gene matches: 8. Germline loops: CDR1 MDHEN, CDR2 SYDVKM. The DNA for the CDR3 is TGTGCCAGCAGTTTGCCGGGACAGCTTTTCAATGAGCAGTTCTTC. Translation gives CASSLPGQLFNEQFF. Variable domain in full (rest from reference TRBV28 and TRBJ2-1): DVKVTQSSRYLVKRTGEKVFLECVQDMDHENMFWYRQDPGLGLRLIYFSYDVKMKEKGDIPEGYSVSREKKERFSLILESASTNQTSMYLCASSLPGQLFNEQFFGPGTRLTVL.

The chain combines TRBV7-2 with TRBJ2-2; 13 nucleotides agree with TRBD2. Losses at the gene ends were 6 bases for V and 4 bases for J; bases not matched to a gene: 5. The CDR3 contains 16 residues. Germline V lookup: CDR1 SGHTA, CDR2 FQGNSA. The CDR3 DNA reads as TGTGCCAGCAGACCAACTAGCGGGGGGGCCACCGGGGAGCTGTTTTTT. This gives the protein CASRPTSGGATGELFF.